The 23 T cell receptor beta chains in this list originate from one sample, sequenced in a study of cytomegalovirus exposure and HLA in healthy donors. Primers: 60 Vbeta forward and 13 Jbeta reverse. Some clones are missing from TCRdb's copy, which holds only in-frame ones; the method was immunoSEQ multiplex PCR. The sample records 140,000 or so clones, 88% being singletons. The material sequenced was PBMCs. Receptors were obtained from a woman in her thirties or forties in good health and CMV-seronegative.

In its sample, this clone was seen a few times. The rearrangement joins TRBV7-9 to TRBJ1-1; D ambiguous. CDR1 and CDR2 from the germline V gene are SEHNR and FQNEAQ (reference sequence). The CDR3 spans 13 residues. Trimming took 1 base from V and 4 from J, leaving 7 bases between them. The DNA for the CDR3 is TGTGCCAGCAGCTTAGTGGAGGGCACTGAAGCTTTCTTT. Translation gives CASSLVEGTEAFF.

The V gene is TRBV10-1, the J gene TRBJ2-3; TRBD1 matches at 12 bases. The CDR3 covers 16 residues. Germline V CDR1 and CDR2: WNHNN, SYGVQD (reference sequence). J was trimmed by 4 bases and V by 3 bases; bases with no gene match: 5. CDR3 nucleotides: TGCGCCAGCAGTGAACCGGGACAGGGGGCCCCAGATACGCAGTATTTT. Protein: CASSEPGQGAPDTQYF.

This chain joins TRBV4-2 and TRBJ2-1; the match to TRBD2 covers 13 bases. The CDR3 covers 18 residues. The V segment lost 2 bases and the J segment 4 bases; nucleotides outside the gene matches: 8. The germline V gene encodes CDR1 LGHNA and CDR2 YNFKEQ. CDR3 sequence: CASSQNLPGLAGYNEQFF. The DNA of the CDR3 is TGTGCCAGCAGCCAAAATCTTCCGGGACTAGCGGGATACAATGAGCAGTTCTTC.

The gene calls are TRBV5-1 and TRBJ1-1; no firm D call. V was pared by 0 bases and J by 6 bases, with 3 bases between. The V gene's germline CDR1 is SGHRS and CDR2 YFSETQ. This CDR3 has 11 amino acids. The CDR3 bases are TGCGCCAGCAGCTTGGACTCTGAAGCTTTCTTT. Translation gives CASSLDSEAFF. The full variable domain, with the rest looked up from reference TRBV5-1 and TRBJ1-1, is KAGVTQTPRYLIKTRGQQVTLSCSPISGHRSVSWYQQTPGQGLQFLFEYFSETQRNKGNFPGRFSGRQFSNSRSEMNVSTLELGDSALYLCASSLDSEAFFGQGTRLTVV.

Written as DNA, the CDR3 is TGTGCCAGCAGTGGCGATCTGGGGCGGACAGTTTCCGGCGAGCAGTACTTC. Its protein is CASSGDLGRTVSGEQYF. The chain has TRBV28 and TRBJ2-7, with TRBD1 as a possible D gene (6 bases). The V gene's germline CDR1 is MDHEN and CDR2 SYDVKM. The ends were cut back, 5 bases at V and 6 bases at J, with 26 bases in the middle. The CDR3 is made up of 17 amino acids.

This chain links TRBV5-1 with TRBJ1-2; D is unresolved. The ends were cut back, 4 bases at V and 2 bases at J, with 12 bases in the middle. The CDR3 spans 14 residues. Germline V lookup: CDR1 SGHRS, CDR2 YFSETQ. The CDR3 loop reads CASSLNPGNYGYTF. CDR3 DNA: TGCGCCAGCAGCCTTAATCCCGGGAACTATGGCTACACCTTC.

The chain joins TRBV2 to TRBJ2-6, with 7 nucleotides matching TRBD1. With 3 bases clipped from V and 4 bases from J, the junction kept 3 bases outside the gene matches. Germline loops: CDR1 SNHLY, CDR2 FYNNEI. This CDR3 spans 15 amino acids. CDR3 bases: TGTGCCAGCAGTGATGAGGGGGCGGGGGCCAACGTCCTGACTTTC. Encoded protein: CASSDEGAGANVLTF.

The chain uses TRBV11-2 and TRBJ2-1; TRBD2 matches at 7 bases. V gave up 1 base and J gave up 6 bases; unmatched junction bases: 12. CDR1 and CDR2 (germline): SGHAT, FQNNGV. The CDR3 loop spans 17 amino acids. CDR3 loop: CASSLGINPGGSNEQFF. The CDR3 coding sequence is TGTGCCAGCAGCTTAGGGATTAATCCGGGCGGGAGCAATGAGCAGTTCTTC.

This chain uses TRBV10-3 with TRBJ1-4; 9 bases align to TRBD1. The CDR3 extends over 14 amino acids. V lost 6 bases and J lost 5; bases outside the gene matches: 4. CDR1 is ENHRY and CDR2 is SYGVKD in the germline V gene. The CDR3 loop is CAISRTGGNEKLFF. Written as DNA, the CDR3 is TGTGCCATCAGCAGAACAGGGGGCAATGAAAAACTGTTTTTT.

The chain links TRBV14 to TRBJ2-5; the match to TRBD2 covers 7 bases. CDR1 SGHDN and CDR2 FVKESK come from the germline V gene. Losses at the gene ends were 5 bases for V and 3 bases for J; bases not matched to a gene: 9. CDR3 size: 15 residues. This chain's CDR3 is CASSGLGTPKETQYF. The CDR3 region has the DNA TGTGCCAGCAGCGGACTAGGGACTCCTAAAGAGACCCAGTACTTC. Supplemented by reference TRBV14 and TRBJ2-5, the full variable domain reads EAGVTQFPSHSVIEKGQTVTLRCDPISGHDNLYWYRRVMGKEIKFLLHFVKESKQDESGMPNNRFLAERTGGTYSTLKVQPAELEDSGVYFCASSGLGTPKETQYFGPGTRLLVL.

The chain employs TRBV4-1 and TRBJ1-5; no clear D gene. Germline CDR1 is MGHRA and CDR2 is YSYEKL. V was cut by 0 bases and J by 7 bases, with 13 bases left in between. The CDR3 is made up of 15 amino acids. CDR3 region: CASSQEAWSGQPQHF. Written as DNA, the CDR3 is TGCGCCAGCAGCCAAGAGGCGTGGAGTGGGCAGCCCCAGCATTTT.

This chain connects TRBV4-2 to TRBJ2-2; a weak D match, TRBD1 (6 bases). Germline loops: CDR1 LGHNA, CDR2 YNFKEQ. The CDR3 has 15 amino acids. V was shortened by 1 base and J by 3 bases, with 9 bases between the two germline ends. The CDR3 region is CASSQVTGHTGELFF. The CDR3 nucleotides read TGTGCCAGCAGCCAAGTAACAGGGCACACCGGGGAGCTGTTTTTT.

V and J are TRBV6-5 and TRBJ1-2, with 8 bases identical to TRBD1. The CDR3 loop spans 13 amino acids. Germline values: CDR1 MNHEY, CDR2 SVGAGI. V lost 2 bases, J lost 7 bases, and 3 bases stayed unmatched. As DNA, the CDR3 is TGTGCCAGCAGTTACCAGGGGGCCGGTGGCTACACCTTC. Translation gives CASSYQGAGGYTF.

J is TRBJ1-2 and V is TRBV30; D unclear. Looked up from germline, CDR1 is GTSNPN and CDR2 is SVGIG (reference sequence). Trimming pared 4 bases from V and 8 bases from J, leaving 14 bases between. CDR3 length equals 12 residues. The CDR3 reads CAWTLTGEGYTF. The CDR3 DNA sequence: TGTGCCTGGACCCTAACCGGGGAAGGCTACACCTTC.

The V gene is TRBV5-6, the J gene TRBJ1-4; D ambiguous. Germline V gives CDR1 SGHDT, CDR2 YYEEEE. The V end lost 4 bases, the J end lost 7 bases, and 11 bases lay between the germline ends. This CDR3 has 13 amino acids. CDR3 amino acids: CASSRDDVEKLFF. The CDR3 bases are TGTGCCAGCAGCCGGGATGACGTTGAAAAACTGTTTTTT.

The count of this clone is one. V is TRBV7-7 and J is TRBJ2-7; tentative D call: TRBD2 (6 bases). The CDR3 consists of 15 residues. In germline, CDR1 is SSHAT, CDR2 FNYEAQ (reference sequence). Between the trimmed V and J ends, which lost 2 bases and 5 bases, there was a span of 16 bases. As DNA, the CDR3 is TGTGCCAGCAGCTTATGGCCGGGAGATGTAAACGAGCAGTACTTC. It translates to CASSLWPGDVNEQYF.

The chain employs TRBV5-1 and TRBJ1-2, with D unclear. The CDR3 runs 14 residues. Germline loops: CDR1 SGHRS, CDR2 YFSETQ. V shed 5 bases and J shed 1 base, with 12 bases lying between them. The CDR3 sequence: CASSDGSRNYGYTF. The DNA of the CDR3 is TGCGCCAGCAGTGATGGCAGTCGTAACTATGGCTACACCTTC.

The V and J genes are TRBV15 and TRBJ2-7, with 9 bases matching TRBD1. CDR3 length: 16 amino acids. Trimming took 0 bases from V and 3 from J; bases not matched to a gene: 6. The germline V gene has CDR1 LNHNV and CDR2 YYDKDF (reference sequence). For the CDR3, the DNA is TGTGCCACCAGCAGAGAATCGGGACAGGGCTACTACGAGCAGTACTTC. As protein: CATSRESGQGYYEQYF.

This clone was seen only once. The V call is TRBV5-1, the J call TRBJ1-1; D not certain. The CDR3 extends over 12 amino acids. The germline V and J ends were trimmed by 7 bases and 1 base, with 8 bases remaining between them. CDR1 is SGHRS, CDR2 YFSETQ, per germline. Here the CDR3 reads CASFGQNTEAFF. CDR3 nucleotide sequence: TGCGCCAGCTTTGGGCAGAACACTGAAGCTTTCTTT.

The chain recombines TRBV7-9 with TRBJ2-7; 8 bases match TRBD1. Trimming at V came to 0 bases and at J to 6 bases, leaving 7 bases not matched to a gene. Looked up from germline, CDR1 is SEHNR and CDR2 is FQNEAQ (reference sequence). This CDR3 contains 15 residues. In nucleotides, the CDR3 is TGTGCCAGCAGCTTAGCAGGACAGGGAGGCGGCGAGCAGTACTTC. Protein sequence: CASSLAGQGGGEQYF.

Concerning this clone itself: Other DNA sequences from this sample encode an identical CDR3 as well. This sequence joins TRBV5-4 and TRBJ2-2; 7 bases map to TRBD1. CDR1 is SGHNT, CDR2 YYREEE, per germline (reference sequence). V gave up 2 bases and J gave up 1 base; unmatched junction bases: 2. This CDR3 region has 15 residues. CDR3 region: CASSFRQGNTGELFF. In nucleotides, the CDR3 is TGTGCCAGCAGCTTTAGACAGGGGAACACCGGGGAGCTGTTTTTT.

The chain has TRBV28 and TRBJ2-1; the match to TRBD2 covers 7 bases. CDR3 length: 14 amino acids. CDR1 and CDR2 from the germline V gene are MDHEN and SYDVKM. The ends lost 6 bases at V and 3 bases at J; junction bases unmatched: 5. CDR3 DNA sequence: TGTGCCAGCAGGGCAGCGGGGATCTACAATGAGCAGTTCTTC. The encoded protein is CASRAAGIYNEQFF.

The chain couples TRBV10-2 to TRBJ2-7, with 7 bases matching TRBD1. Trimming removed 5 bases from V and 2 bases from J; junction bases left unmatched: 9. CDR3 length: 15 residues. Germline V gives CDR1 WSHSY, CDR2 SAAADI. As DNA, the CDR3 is TGCGCCAGCAGTCCTCCCGGGACAGCCACCTACGAGCAGTACTTC. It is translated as CASSPPGTATYEQYF.